A single sample is the source of the 27 T cell receptor beta chains below, sequenced in a study of preoperative IRX-2 immunotherapy in early breast cancer. Treatment denoted: preoperative locoregional IRX-2 cytokine immunotherapy. The method was immunoSEQ multiplex PCR; TCRdb's version includes in-frame clones alone and lacks a portion of them. Here the sample spans 25,000 to 30,000 clones, 75% to 85% being singletons. The sequencing here drew on lymph node tissue, taken after IRX-2 immunotherapy. The receptors stem from a human donor with breast cancer.

The V gene is TRBV28, the J gene TRBJ1-2, with 7 bases matching TRBD1. The germline V gene has CDR1 MDHEN and CDR2 SYDVKM. With V trimmed by 2 bases and J by 8 bases, 8 bases remained unmatched. This CDR3 region has 14 residues. The CDR3 DNA is TGTGCCAGCAGTTTAGGAGGGGGCGCGGCAGGCTACACCTTC. It codes for CASSLGGGAAGYTF.

V usage is TRBV30 and J usage is TRBJ1-2; D gene uncertain. The CDR3 is made up of 13 amino acids. Looked up from germline, CDR1 is GTSNPN and CDR2 is SVGIG (reference sequence). Trimming left V 3 bases short and J 5 bases short, with 13 bases between. The CDR3 DNA sequence: TGTGCCTGGAGGGCCGTGGGCCCTTATGGCTACACCTTC. Its protein is CAWRAVGPYGYTF. The full variable domain, in which reference TRBV30 and TRBJ1-2 provide the parts outside the CDR3, is SQTIHQWPATLVQPVGSPLSLECTVEGTSNPNLYWYRQAAGRGLQLLFYSVGIGQISSEVPQNLSASRPQDRQFILSSKKLLLSDSGFYLCAWRAVGPYGYTFGSGTRLTVV.

The V and J genes are TRBV7-6 and TRBJ2-7, with TRBD1 matching 7 bases. This CDR3 contains 15 residues. Germline assignment: CDR1 SGHVS and CDR2 FNYEAQ. The V gene end was trimmed by 1 base and the J gene end by 4 bases; junction bases not matched to a gene: 7. This chain's CDR3 is CASSLGDRSLYEQYF. CDR3 sequence (DNA): TGTGCCAGCAGCTTAGGGGACAGATCTTTGTACGAGCAGTACTTC.

To note about this clone: The DNA contains a base that is ambiguous or unread; its residue becomes X. The chain joins TRBV19 to TRBJ1-2; no clear D. Trimming took 9 bases from V and 7 from J, leaving 12 bases between them. Germline assignment: CDR1 LNHDA and CDR2 SQIVND (reference sequence). This CDR3 has 11 amino acids. The CDR3 bases are TGTGCCAGCCTYAACCCCCGTGGCTACACCTTC. It is translated as CASXNPRGYTF. Given in full, the CDR3 is CASLNPRGYTF. The entire variable domain, with the rest obtained from reference TRBV19 and TRBJ1-2, is as follows: DGGITQSPKYLFRKEGQNVTLSCEQNLNHDAMYWYRQDPGQGLRLIYYSQIVNDFQKGDIAEGYSVSREKKESFPLTVTSAQKNPTAFYLCASLNPRGYTFGSGTRLTVV.

The chain uses TRBV18 and TRBJ1-6; TRBD1 agrees at 7 bases. The V segment lost 6 bases and the J segment 10 bases; nucleotides outside the gene matches: 9. This CDR3 has 14 amino acids. The V gene's germline CDR1 is KGHSH and CDR2 LQKENI. CDR3 bases: TGTGCCAGCTCTTCGGGACAGTTCGGATCACCCCTCCACTTT. Translated: CASSSGQFGSPLHF.

The J gene is TRBJ1-1, the V gene TRBV28; D is unclear. The CDR3 spans 13 residues. CDR1 is MDHEN and CDR2 is SYDVKM in the germline V gene. The V end was cut by 2 bases, the J end by 1 base, with 5 bases between. CDR3 sequence reads: CASSLTANTEAFF. The CDR3 bases are TGTGCCAGCAGTTTAACTGCGAACACTGAAGCTTTCTTT.

The rearrangement uses TRBV7-6 and TRBJ1-1; no clear D gene. Germline CDR1 is SGHVS and CDR2 is FNYEAQ. Trimming pared 1 base from V and 0 bases from J, leaving 9 bases between. The CDR3 length is 15 residues. The CDR3 region is CASSLDWRLNTEAFF. In nucleotides, the CDR3 is TGTGCCAGCAGCTTAGATTGGCGGCTGAACACTGAAGCTTTCTTT.

The chain carries TRBV30 and TRBJ1-5; tentative D call: TRBD1 (6 bases). This CDR3 spans 17 amino acids. Germline CDR1 and CDR2: GTSNPN and SVGIG (reference sequence). Trimming stripped 0 bases from V and 4 bases from J, with 19 bases between. The chain's CDR3 is CAWSVENGGPVNQPQHF. CDR3 DNA: TGTGCCTGGAGTGTCGAGAACGGGGGGCCCGTTAATCAGCCCCAGCATTTT.

This chain connects TRBV5-1 to TRBJ1-1; a weak D match, TRBD1 (5 bases). In germline, CDR1 is SGHRS, CDR2 YFSETQ. The CDR3 is 16 residues long. The V end lost 1 base, the J end lost 0 bases, and 13 bases lay between the germline ends. The CDR3, as DNA: TGCGCCAGCAGCTTGAGGGCAGGGCCGGTGAACACTGAAGCTTTCTTT. Protein sequence: CASSLRAGPVNTEAFF.

In this sample, this clone turned up a few times. The rearrangement uses TRBV12-5 and TRBJ1-4, with 7 bases lining up with TRBD1. Germline CDR1 reads LGHNT; CDR2 reads FRNRAP. CDR3 length: 15 residues. After removal of 2 bases from V and 4 bases from J, the junction contained 4 bases not matched to a gene. CDR3 bases: TGTGCTAGTGGTTTGAGGTCAGGGGGTAATGAAAAACTGTTTTTT. Translating it yields CASGLRSGGNEKLFF.

The rearrangement uses TRBV5-1 and TRBJ2-3; D gene uncertain. Trimming pared 4 bases from V and 6 bases from J, leaving 21 bases between. The CDR3 totals 16 residues. CDR1 and CDR2 (germline): SGHRS, YFSETQ. In nucleotides, the CDR3 is TGCGCCAGCAGCCCGAGCACTACTTTCTTGGGTGATACGCAGTATTTT. Amino acids: CASSPSTTFLGDTQYF.

This chain joins TRBV10-2 and TRBJ1-4; 7 nucleotides match TRBD1. Trimming removed 4 bases from V and 4 bases from J; junction bases left unmatched: 0. The CDR3 runs to 13 residues. Per germline, CDR1 WSHSY and CDR2 SAAADI. As DNA, the CDR3 is TGCGCCAGCAGTGGACAGGGTAATGAAAAACTGTTTTTT. Protein: CASSGQGNEKLFF.

The chain uses TRBV6-7 and TRBJ2-1; D might be TRBD2 (6 bases). Being an ORF, TRBV6-7 has a function that is uncertain. This CDR3 contains 16 residues. Trimming stripped 5 bases from V and 0 bases from J, with 14 bases between. As DNA, the CDR3 is TGTGCCAGCAGTAATATGATGACTAGCTCCTACAATGAGCAGTTCTTC. Its protein product is CASSNMMTSSYNEQFF.

The chain joins TRBV6-8 to TRBJ1-4, with TRBD1 identical over 12 bases. Germline CDR1 MNHGY, CDR2 SAAAGT. V lost 4 bases and J lost 10; bases outside the gene matches: 4. The CDR3 runs 14 residues. DNA for the CDR3: TGTGCCAGCAGTTGGGACAGGGGGCAGGGAAAACTGTTTTTT. Translating it yields CASSWDRGQGKLFF.

This chain links TRBV18 with TRBJ2-2; TRBD1 matches 8 bases. Germline CDR1 and CDR2: KGHSH and LQKENI. The CDR3 is 19 amino acids. V lost 1 base, J lost 3 bases, and 13 bases stayed unmatched. CDR3 in amino acids: CASSPQFRSGTGDTGELFF. The DNA of the CDR3 is TGTGCCAGCTCACCACAATTCCGTTCCGGGACAGGTGACACCGGGGAGCTGTTTTTT.

This sequence joins TRBV9 and TRBJ1-1; a weak D match, TRBD1 (6 bases). The germline CDR1 and CDR2 sequences are SGDLS and YYNGEE. The germline V and J ends were trimmed by 6 bases and 0 bases, with 9 bases remaining between them. The CDR3 is 13 amino acids. Here the CDR3 DNA reads TGTGCCAGCAAGACAGGAGTGAACACTGAAGCTTTCTTT. This encodes CASKTGVNTEAFF. Filled out from reference TRBV9 and TRBJ1-1, the complete variable domain reads DSGVTQTPKHLITATGQRVTLRCSPRSGDLSVYWYQQSLDQGLQFLIQYYNGEERAKGNILERFSAQQFPDLHSELNLSSLELGDSALYFCASKTGVNTEAFFGQGTRLTVV.

Only a few counts were recorded for this clone. The chain employs TRBV11-3 and TRBJ1-2; D remains ambiguous. This CDR3 is 14 amino acids long. Looked up from germline, CDR1 is SGHNT and CDR2 is YENEEA. V gave up 5 bases and J gave up 3 bases, with 13 bases separating them. The CDR3 spells CASSPGPEDYGYTF. The DNA of the CDR3 is TGTGCCAGCAGCCCGGGTCCGGAGGACTATGGCTACACCTTC.

This chain connects TRBV19 to TRBJ1-2; 9 nucleotides align to TRBD1. The CDR3 is 14 residues long. CDR1 LNHDA and CDR2 SQIVND come from the germline V gene (reference sequence). Trimming cost V 8 bases and J 7 bases; bases outside gene matches: 11. The CDR3 loop is CASVQDRGFSGYTF. The CDR3 coding sequence is TGTGCCAGTGTCCAAGACAGGGGGTTTAGTGGCTACACCTTC.

This clone was counted between two and nine times. The chain uses TRBV28 and TRBJ1-4, with D maybe TRBD1 (5 bases). The ends were cut back, 3 bases at V and 6 bases at J, with 20 bases in the middle. The germline CDR1 and CDR2 sequences are MDHEN and SYDVKM. This CDR3 spans 17 amino acids. CDR3 sequence: CASSFSYRPEKDEKLFF. CDR3 coding DNA: TGTGCCAGCAGTTTCTCGTACAGGCCCGAAAAGGATGAAAAACTGTTTTTT.

This clone has a handful of counts. The CDR3 region has the DNA TGTGCCAGCAGCCGACAGTTCCAAGAGACCCAGTACTTC. It codes for CASSRQFQETQYF. This chain joins TRBV28 and TRBJ2-5, with D possibly matching TRBD1 (5 bases). This CDR3 is 13 amino acids long. The V gene lost 6 bases and the J gene lost 1 base, with 9 bases spanning the gap. Germline-derived CDR1 and CDR2 are MDHEN and SYDVKM.

V usage is TRBV5-1 and J usage is TRBJ1-6, with D unclear. Germline V gene sequence: CDR1 SGHRS, CDR2 YFSETQ. The CDR3 length is 15 residues. Trimming removed 3 bases at V and 3 bases at J, with 10 bases between. In nucleotides, the CDR3 is TGCGCCAGCAGCTCGCAGGTGGGCTATAATTCACCCCTCCACTTT. Protein product: CASSSQVGYNSPLHF.

The V call is TRBV7-6, the J call TRBJ1-6, with no clear D. Trimming took off 8 bases at V and 6 bases at J, with 14 bases between the two ends. Per the germline V gene, CDR1 is SGHVS and CDR2 is FNYEAQ. The CDR3 runs 14 residues. As DNA, the CDR3 is TGTGCCAGCGCGAGGTTGGGCATTAATTCACCCCTCCACTTT. Protein sequence: CASARLGINSPLHF. The full variable domain, its missing parts supplied by reference TRBV7-6 and TRBJ1-6, is GAGVSQSPRYKVTKRGQDVALRCDPISGHVSLYWYRQALGQGPEFLTYFNYEAQQDKSGLPNDRFSAERPEGSISTLTIQRTEQRDSAMYRCASARLGINSPLHFGNGTRLTVT.

The CDR3 is CASSRRRGSDRDTQYF. DNA of the CDR3: TGTGCCAGCAGCCGGAGAAGGGGCTCGGATCGGGATACGCAGTATTTT. V usage is TRBV11-3 and J usage is TRBJ2-3; D might be TRBD1 (5 bases). This CDR3 is 16 amino acids long. V was cut by 5 bases and J by 6 bases, with 21 bases left in between. CDR1 SGHNT and CDR2 YENEEA come from the germline V gene.

V is TRBV18 and J is TRBJ1-1; D is perhaps TRBD1 (5 bases). Deletions cut 4 bases from V and 3 bases from J, with 12 bases between. CDR1 and CDR2 (germline): KGHSH, LQKENI. The CDR3 loop spans 14 amino acids. The CDR3 sequence is CASSLAREDTEAFF. In nucleotides, the CDR3 is TGTGCCAGCTCACTCGCCAGGGAGGACACTGAAGCTTTCTTT. The variable domain in full, with the rest retrieved from reference TRBV18 and TRBJ1-1, is NAGVMQNPRHLVRRRGQEARLRCSPMKGHSHVYWYRQLPEEGLKFMVYLQKENIIDESGMPKERFSAEFPKEGPSILRIQQVVRGDSAAYFCASSLAREDTEAFFGQGTRLTVV.

The chain has TRBV19 and TRBJ1-5, with D possibly matching TRBD1 (5 bases). This CDR3 spans 16 amino acids. Germline loops: CDR1 LNHDA, CDR2 SQIVND (reference sequence). Trimming left V 7 bases short and J 4 bases short, with 20 bases between. The CDR3 DNA is TGTGCCAGTACACTCTCTGGGGGGGTAACAAATCAGCCCCAGCATTTT. Its protein product is CASTLSGGVTNQPQHF.

The rearrangement links TRBV19 to TRBJ1-1; 7 bases align to TRBD1. Trimming at V came to 2 bases and at J to 5 bases, leaving 5 bases not matched to a gene. Germline loops: CDR1 LNHDA, CDR2 SQIVND (reference sequence). The CDR3 spans 14 residues. CDR3: CASSITGAGTEAFF. The CDR3 bases are TGTGCCAGTAGTATAACAGGGGCGGGGACTGAAGCTTTCTTT.

V is TRBV18 and J is TRBJ1-6, with 10 positions matching TRBD1. The CDR3 contains 18 residues. Germline CDR1 KGHSH, CDR2 LQKENI. V dropped 2 bases and J dropped 7; count of bases not matched to a gene: 11. This chain's CDR3 is CASSPMSEVDRGNSPLHF. CDR3 nucleotides: TGTGCCAGCTCACCAATGTCTGAGGTGGACAGGGGGAATTCACCCCTCCACTTT.